Shown below are 26 T cell receptor beta chains from a single sample sequenced in a study of cytomegalovirus exposure and HLA in healthy donors (dated by TCRdb to about 2017). The library was made by the immunoSEQ multiplex PCR assay. A mixture of 60 forward primers for TCR Vbeta segments and 13 reverse primers for TCR Jbeta segments was used in the multiplex PCR. TCRdb provides this immuneACCESS table in a form limited to in-frame rearrangements. Some clones are lacking; in checked studies, under half of them reflect an unresolved V gene, and why the rest are absent is not known. Recorded for this sample are about 120,000 clones; about 75% of them occurred a single time. The ten largest clones add up to roughly an eighth of the sample. Sequencing used PBMCs. These receptor sequences come from a woman in her 40s in good health and CMV-seropositive.

The chain recombines TRBV7-9 with TRBJ1-4; no firm D call. The CDR3 covers 11 residues. Germline V lookup: CDR1 SEHNR, CDR2 FQNEAQ (reference sequence). V was cut by 5 bases and J by 7 bases, with 5 bases left in between. For the CDR3, the DNA is TGTGCCAGCAGCCAACTTGAAAAACTGTTTTTT. As protein: CASSQLEKLFF.

This chain uses TRBV30 with TRBJ2-5; weak D call: TRBD1 (6 bases). Trimming took off 4 bases at V and 7 bases at J, with 22 bases between the two ends. Germline CDR1 reads GTSNPN; CDR2 reads SVGIG (reference sequence). The CDR3 spans 15 residues. Written as DNA, the CDR3 is TGTGCCTGGATAGATACCCCACAGGGAAGAGGGACCCAGTACTTC. The encoded protein is CAWIDTPQGRGTQYF.

This clone has more than one count but fewer than ten. The chain has TRBV19 and TRBJ2-5; D is unclear. Looked up from germline, CDR1 is LNHDA and CDR2 is SQIVND (reference sequence). V was trimmed by 3 bases and J by 5 bases, leaving 10 bases between them. CDR3 length: 13 residues. The CDR3 sequence is CASSMWQKETQYF. The CDR3 DNA follows: TGTGCCAGTAGTATGTGGCAGAAGGAGACCCAGTACTTC.

The V call is TRBV21-1, the J call TRBJ1-2. TRBV21-1 is a pseudogene locus. There are 23 residues in the CDR3. CDR3 amino acids: CASSKEVFLWVILVQRPDYGYTF. In nucleotides, the CDR3 is TGTGCCAGCAGCAAAGAGGTCTTCCTCTGGGTGATTTTAGTGCAGCGTCCGGATTATGGCTACACCTTC.

The rearrangement uses TRBV5-8 and TRBJ1-2; D may be TRBD1 (5 bases). V shed 0 bases and J shed 4 bases, with 10 bases lying between them. The CDR3 is 14 amino acids. Looked up from germline, CDR1 is SGHTS and CDR2 is YDEGEE. CDR3: CASSLVGGAYGYTF. The CDR3, as DNA: TGTGCCAGCAGCTTGGTTGGCGGGGCCTATGGCTACACCTTC.

In regard to this clone: Other DNA sequences in this specimen translate into the identical CDR3. The chain carries TRBV5-1 and TRBJ2-3; D not resolved. There are 12 residues in the CDR3. Germline V lookup: CDR1 SGHRS, CDR2 YFSETQ. Trimming pared 2 bases from V and 3 bases from J, leaving 4 bases between. In nucleotides, the CDR3 is TGCGCCAGCAGCTTAGCGACAGATACGCAGTATTTT. Residues: CASSLATDTQYF.

This sequence joins TRBV4-1 and TRBJ2-2, with D possibly being TRBD1 (5 bases). Germline lookup yields CDR1 MGHRA and CDR2 YSYEKL. V gave up 0 bases and J gave up 5 bases, with 10 bases separating them. This CDR3 has 15 amino acids. CDR3 nucleotides: TGCGCCAGCAGCCAAGAAGGGGCAGGGACCGGGGAGCTGTTTTTT. It encodes CASSQEGAGTGELFF.

The CDR3 here is CASSQGSGDGSSYEQYF. For the CDR3, the DNA is TGTGCCAGCAGCCAAGGGTCGGGGGATGGGAGCTCCTACGAGCAGTACTTC. This chain joins TRBV4-2 and TRBJ2-7, with D perhaps TRBD2 (6 bases). The CDR3 has 17 amino acids. The germline V and J ends were trimmed by 1 base and 0 bases, with 16 bases remaining between them. Germline lookup yields CDR1 LGHNA and CDR2 YNFKEQ.

The rearrangement joins TRBV6-1 to TRBJ2-3; the D is unclear. Germline CDR1 is MNHNS and CDR2 is SASEGT. CDR3 length: 13 residues. Trimming shortened V by 5 bases and J by 4 bases, and 10 bases separated the two germline ends. CDR3 protein: CASSLPVADTQYF. Written as DNA, the CDR3 is TGTGCCAGCAGTCTTCCTGTTGCAGATACGCAGTATTTT.

V gene TRBV5-1 combines with J gene TRBJ2-3; D is perhaps TRBD2 (7 bases). Germline CDR1 is SGHRS and CDR2 is YFSETQ. The V end lost 4 bases, the J end lost 1 base, and 16 bases lay between the germline ends. The CDR3 length is 16 residues. CDR3 sequence reads: CASSLLRGAGTDTQYF. The CDR3 nucleotides are TGCGCCAGCAGCCTACTTCGGGGGGCTGGCACAGATACGCAGTATTTT.

The CDR3 DNA reads TGCGCCAGCAGCCAAATTCAACTAGTGGGGCAAGAGACCCAGTACTTC. This translates into CASSQIQLVGQETQYF. The gene calls are TRBV4-1 and TRBJ2-5; possible D gene TRBD2, 5 bases. The CDR3 covers 16 residues. V was trimmed by 2 bases and J by 2 bases, leaving 15 bases between them. Germline V CDR1 and CDR2: MGHRA, YSYEKL.

The gene calls are TRBV14 and TRBJ2-7, with D perhaps TRBD1 (6 bases). Trimming took 4 bases from V and 2 from J, leaving 18 bases between them. The germline V gene has CDR1 SGHDN and CDR2 FVKESK. CDR3 length equals 16 residues. This CDR3 is CASSLHYLGAAYEQYF. CDR3 bases: TGTGCCAGCAGCCTACACTACTTGGGGGCTGCCTACGAGCAGTACTTC. Drawing the rest from reference TRBV14 and TRBJ2-7, the complete variable domain is EAGVTQFPSHSVIEKGQTVTLRCDPISGHDNLYWYRRVMGKEIKFLLHFVKESKQDESGMPNNRFLAERTGGTYSTLKVQPAELEDSGVYFCASSLHYLGAAYEQYFGPGTRLTVT.

In its sample, this clone was seen a few times. The chain has TRBV6-5 and TRBJ1-5; D might be TRBD1 (5 bases). The germline V gene encodes CDR1 MNHEY and CDR2 SVGAGI. The V gene lost 4 bases and the J gene lost 4 bases, with 17 bases spanning the gap. The CDR3 runs 16 residues. The CDR3 nucleotides read TGTGCCAGCAGTTCGGGCCCCACAGGCCGAAATCAGCCCCAGCATTTT. This codes for CASSSGPTGRNQPQHF.

The rearrangement joins TRBV11-2 to TRBJ1-2; D not certain. Trimming shortened V by 5 bases and J by 8 bases, and 15 bases separated the two germline ends. Germline V gives CDR1 SGHAT, CDR2 FQNNGV. CDR3 length: 13 amino acids. The CDR3 region is CASSPPLAIGYTF. CDR3 nucleotide sequence: TGTGCCAGCAGCCCACCCTTAGCTATCGGCTACACCTTC.

This chain connects TRBV2 to TRBJ2-2, with 8 bases lining up with TRBD1. V trimming: 6 bases; J trimming: 5 bases; junction bases outside the gene matches: 8. This CDR3 has 15 residues. From germline, CDR1 is SNHLY and CDR2 FYNNEI. CDR3 nucleotides: TGTGCCAGCAGCCTTGGACAGGGCTGGACCGGGGAGCTGTTTTTT. This translates into CASSLGQGWTGELFF. The variable domain in full, with the rest retrieved from reference TRBV2 and TRBJ2-2, is EPEVTQTPSHQVTQMGQEVILRCVPISNHLYFYWYRQILGQKVEFLVSFYNNEISEKSEIFDDQFSVERPDGSNFTLKIRSTKLEDSAMYFCASSLGQGWTGELFFGEGSRLTVL.

The chain links TRBV5-1 to TRBJ1-1, with D unclear. The germline gives CDR1 SGHRS, CDR2 YFSETQ. The CDR3 is made up of 13 amino acids. The ends were cut back, 3 bases at V and 1 base at J, with 7 bases in the middle. The CDR3 coding sequence is TGCGCCAGCAGCTCCATGGCGAACACTGAAGCTTTCTTT. Amino acids: CASSSMANTEAFF.

The chain recombines TRBV12-5 with TRBJ2-2; 8 bases are shared with TRBD1. The trim removed 6 bases at V and 0 bases at J, leaving 12 bases unmatched. The CDR3 runs to 18 residues. The germline gives CDR1 LGHNT, CDR2 FRNRAP. The CDR3 region has the DNA TGTGCTAGTGGCCCAACAGGGGGAATAGTTTCGAACACCGGGGAGCTGTTTTTT. This encodes CASGPTGGIVSNTGELFF.

The chain uses TRBV10-3 and TRBJ1-1, with TRBD1 as a possible D gene (6 bases). Germline V gene data show CDR1 as ENHRY and CDR2 as SYGVKD. V lost 3 bases and J 7 bases, leaving 12 bases between the germline ends. The CDR3 runs to 13 residues. The CDR3 coding sequence is TGTGCCATCAGTGAACAGGGTGATGATGAAGCTTTCTTT. Amino acids: CAISEQGDDEAFF.

The chain links TRBV19 to TRBJ1-6, with 9 bases identical to TRBD1. V shed 5 bases, J shed 7 bases, and the junction held 3 bases outside the gene matches. CDR3 length: 14 amino acids. Germline V gene data show CDR1 as LNHDA and CDR2 as SQIVND (reference sequence). CDR3 loop: CASSATGGNSPLHF. DNA of the CDR3: TGTGCCAGTAGTGCGACAGGGGGGAATTCACCCCTCCACTTT.

The chain links TRBV27 to TRBJ1-6; 7 bases agree with TRBD1. This CDR3 has 12 amino acids. Looked up from germline, CDR1 is MNHEY and CDR2 is SMNVEV (reference sequence). V was clipped by 6 bases and J by 10 bases; unmatched bases: 3. This CDR3 reads CASRDRASPLHF. CDR3 bases: TGTGCCAGCAGAGACAGGGCCTCACCCCTCCACTTT.

There are a few counts of this clone. The rearrangement links TRBV15 to TRBJ2-1; TRBD2 aligns across 9 bases. Germline-derived CDR1 and CDR2 are LNHNV and YYDKDF (reference sequence). CDR3 length: 17 amino acids. V shed 0 bases, J shed 3 bases, and the junction held 6 bases outside the gene matches. Here the CDR3 DNA reads TGTGCCACCAGCAGAGATCGAAGCGGGGGGTTCTACAATGAGCAGTTCTTC. This gives the protein CATSRDRSGGFYNEQFF.

This clone has just a few counts. The CDR3 loop reads CATNLQGSAYEQYF. The CDR3, as DNA: TGTGCCACTAATCTACAGGGTTCAGCCTACGAGCAGTACTTC. The V and J genes are TRBV15 and TRBJ2-7, with D perhaps TRBD1 (6 bases). This CDR3 comprises 14 residues. The V gene lost 9 bases and the J gene lost 2 bases, with 17 bases spanning the gap. The germline gives CDR1 LNHNV, CDR2 YYDKDF (reference sequence).

The CDR3 DNA reads as TGCGCCAGCAGCTTGCGGACTCGGGATTTCCGGAACACTGAAGCTTTCTTT. Translation: CASSLRTRDFRNTEAFF. The V gene is TRBV5-1, the J gene TRBJ1-1; D ambiguous. The V gene lost 1 base and the J gene lost 1 base, with 17 bases spanning the gap. The CDR3 consists of 17 residues. The V gene's germline CDR1 is SGHRS and CDR2 YFSETQ.

CDR3 sequence reads: CAWSVRGPRGTEAFF. As DNA, the CDR3 is TGTGCCTGGAGTGTACGGGGACCTAGGGGGACTGAAGCTTTCTTT. J is TRBJ1-1 and V is TRBV30; D is perhaps TRBD1 (6 bases). The germline gives CDR1 GTSNPN, CDR2 SVGIG (reference sequence). CDR3 size: 15 residues. V lost 0 bases to trimming and J lost 5 bases, with 16 bases between them.

This chain uses TRBV5-5 with TRBJ1-1; 9 nucleotides align to TRBD1. V shed 2 bases and J 8 bases; nucleotides not matched to a gene: 7. Germline CDR1 and CDR2: SGHKS and YYEKEE (reference sequence). The CDR3 loop spans 14 amino acids. The CDR3 coding sequence is TGTGCCAGCAGCTTTAGGGACAGGGAGTCAGAAGCTTTCTTT. It translates to CASSFRDRESEAFF.

This clone was observed a single time. The V gene is TRBV5-1, the J gene TRBJ2-3; TRBD2 agrees at 9 bases. With V trimmed by 0 bases and J by 3 bases, 2 bases remained unmatched. The CDR3 extends over 15 amino acids. Germline CDR1 reads SGHRS; CDR2 reads YFSETQ. The CDR3 DNA reads as TGCGCCAGCAGCTTGGTAGCGGGGGAGACAGATACGCAGTATTTT. Protein sequence: CASSLVAGETDTQYF. Together with reference TRBV5-1 and TRBJ2-3, the CDR3 gives the full variable domain: KAGVTQTPRYLIKTRGQQVTLSCSPISGHRSVSWYQQTPGQGLQFLFEYFSETQRNKGNFPGRFSGRQFSNSRSEMNVSTLELGDSALYLCASSLVAGETDTQYFGPGTRLTVL.